Below, 16 T cell receptor beta chains from the same sample are listed, as sequenced in a study of memory CD4+ T cells and cytomegalovirus serostatus. Here immunoSEQ multiplex PCR was the method, and the copy in TCRdb shows in-frame clones only, minus some. The sample has around 53,000 clones, roughly 80% seen once. Single viable CD3+CD4+CD8-CD45RO+ cells were sorted as the memory CD4+ T cells. The sequencing input was memory CD4+ T cells from blood. Receptors were obtained from an adult in good health and CMV-seronegative.

In this sample, this clone turned up once. V is TRBV10-3 and J is TRBJ2-5; D is undetermined. The V end was cut by 7 bases, the J end by 1 base, with 10 bases between. The germline V gene encodes CDR1 ENHRY and CDR2 SYGVKD. The CDR3 is 13 amino acids. CDR3 region: CAITARSQETQYF. The CDR3 bases are TGTGCCATCACGGCCAGGAGCCAAGAGACCCAGTACTTC.

The CDR3 sequence: CASSLWGPGDTEAFF. The CDR3, as DNA: TGTGCCAGCAGTTTATGGGGGCCAGGGGACACTGAAGCTTTCTTT. This sequence joins TRBV27 and TRBJ1-1, with D perhaps TRBD1 (6 bases). Germline V CDR1 and CDR2: MNHEY, SMNVEV (reference sequence). The length of the CDR3 is 15 residues. Trimming cost V 1 base and J 3 bases, with 12 bases left between them.

The V and J genes are TRBV11-3 and TRBJ2-3; 7 bases map to TRBD1. This CDR3 region has 15 residues. V lost 5 bases to trimming and J lost 1 base; unmatched junction nucleotides: 6. The germline V gene encodes CDR1 SGHNT and CDR2 YENEEA. The CDR3 protein is CASSLGQLGTDTQYF. The CDR3 nucleotides are TGTGCCAGCAGCCTGGGACAGCTAGGCACAGATACGCAGTATTTT.

The V gene is TRBV4-1, the J gene TRBJ2-5, with D perhaps TRBD2 (6 bases). The V gene lost 4 bases and the J gene lost 2 bases, with 17 bases spanning the gap. This CDR3 contains 16 residues. Germline CDR1 MGHRA, CDR2 YSYEKL. CDR3 nucleotide sequence: TGCGCCAGCAGCCTCGGATTCGTAGCGGTACAAGAGACCCAGTACTTC. It codes for CASSLGFVAVQETQYF.

Only one count was recorded for this clone. The V gene is TRBV27, the J gene TRBJ2-3, with 10 positions matching TRBD2. The V gene end was trimmed by 1 base and the J gene end by 0 bases; junction bases not matched to a gene: 10. The CDR3 has 19 residues. Germline CDR1 is MNHEY and CDR2 is SMNVEV (reference sequence). CDR3 protein: CASSLFFLAGVPSTDTQYF. CDR3 DNA sequence: TGTGCCAGCAGTTTATTCTTCCTAGCGGGAGTTCCGAGCACAGATACGCAGTATTTT.

This clone appeared a few times. The chain couples TRBV6-1 to TRBJ1-6; D unresolved. Germline V gives CDR1 MNHNS, CDR2 SASEGT. The CDR3 length is 16 residues. V was shortened by 0 bases and J by 7 bases, with 13 bases between the two germline ends. The CDR3 region has the DNA TGTGCCAGCAGTGAAGCGCCCCCAGACTCAAATTCACCCCTCCACTTT. It encodes CASSEAPPDSNSPLHF.

This clone was counted between two and nine times. The chain combines TRBV4-1 with TRBJ1-1; D gene uncertain. The CDR3 runs to 14 residues. Germline V lookup: CDR1 MGHRA, CDR2 YSYEKL. Trimming removed 1 base at V and 2 bases at J, with 8 bases between. CDR3 loop: CASSQAAVNTEAFF. The CDR3 coding sequence is TGCGCCAGCAGCCAAGCGGCAGTCAACACTGAAGCTTTCTTT.

In nucleotides, the CDR3 is TGTGCCAGTAGTCAACAGGGGCTCAATGAGCAGTTCTTC. It specifies CASSQQGLNEQFF. This chain uses TRBV19 with TRBJ2-1; 7 bases are shared with TRBD1. This CDR3 has 13 amino acids. The V gene's germline CDR1 is LNHDA and CDR2 SQIVND (reference sequence). V lost 5 bases to trimming and J lost 6 bases; unmatched junction nucleotides: 4.

CDR3 coding DNA: TGTGCCAGCGGATTCACGGGGGGGGGCGAGCAGTACTTC. Protein: CASGFTGGGEQYF. The chain uses TRBV18 and TRBJ2-7; 8 bases line up with TRBD2. CDR1 is KGHSH and CDR2 is LQKENI in the germline V gene. With 8 bases clipped from V and 6 bases from J, the junction kept 9 bases outside the gene matches. This CDR3 has 13 residues.

This clone occurred a few times. V gene TRBV7-2 combines with J gene TRBJ1-6; no firm D call. Germline CDR1 is SGHTA and CDR2 is FQGNSA. Trimming pared 0 bases from V and 8 bases from J, leaving 11 bases between. This CDR3 region has 15 residues. The CDR3 is CASSLAQDLYSPLHF. CDR3 nucleotide sequence: TGTGCCAGCAGCTTAGCGCAGGACCTATATTCACCCCTCCACTTT.

The genes are TRBV4-2 and TRBJ2-3; D may be TRBD1 or TRBD2 (6 bases each). Germline CDR1 is LGHNA and CDR2 is YNFKEQ. V gave up 4 bases and J gave up 1 base, with 12 bases separating them. The CDR3 is 15 amino acids. CDR3 loop: CASSPMGGGTDTQYF. CDR3 sequence (DNA): TGTGCCAGCAGCCCCATGGGGGGCGGCACAGATACGCAGTATTTT.

This clone was detected a few times. The rearrangement uses TRBV2 and TRBJ1-2, with 7 bases matching TRBD1. The CDR3 has 13 residues. V dropped 2 bases and J dropped 8; count of bases not matched to a gene: 5. The germline gives CDR1 SNHLY, CDR2 FYNNEI. In DNA, the CDR3 is TGTGCCAGCAGTGAACGGGACAGAACCGGCTACACCTTC. It translates to CASSERDRTGYTF.

J is TRBJ2-7 and V is TRBV27; D unclear. V gave up 3 bases and J gave up 7 bases, with 19 bases separating them. The CDR3 runs 15 residues. The V gene's germline CDR1 is MNHEY and CDR2 SMNVEV (reference sequence). The CDR3 sequence: CASSLMAVAHGEQYF. The CDR3 DNA reads as TGTGCCAGCAGTTTGATGGCTGTGGCTCATGGGGAGCAGTACTTC.

This rearrangement joins TRBV5-1 to TRBJ1-6; D unclear. Trimming removed 4 bases from V and 7 bases from J, with 12 bases in between. This CDR3 is 14 amino acids long. From germline, CDR1 is SGHRS and CDR2 YFSETQ. The chain's CDR3 is CASSAGRENSPLHF. CDR3 sequence (DNA): TGCGCCAGCAGCGCCGGGAGGGAGAATTCACCCCTCCACTTT.

The chain's CDR3 is CASSLGGVGGYTF. CDR3 DNA sequence: TGTGCCAGCAGTTTAGGTGGGGTGGGTGGCTACACCTTC. The rearrangement uses TRBV27 and TRBJ1-2; D is ambiguous. Between the trimmed V and J ends, which lost 2 bases and 7 bases, there was a span of 11 bases. The CDR3 runs 13 residues. The germline V gene encodes CDR1 MNHEY and CDR2 SMNVEV (reference sequence).

The chain combines TRBV11-3 with TRBJ2-1; D tentatively fits TRBD1 or TRBD2 (5 bases each). Looked up from germline, CDR1 is SGHNT and CDR2 is YENEEA. V was cut by 1 base and J by 0 bases, with 7 bases left in between. There are 15 residues in the CDR3. The CDR3 coding sequence is TGTGCCAGCAGCTTAGGGGGGAGCTCCTACAATGAGCAGTTCTTC. It is translated as CASSLGGSSYNEQFF.